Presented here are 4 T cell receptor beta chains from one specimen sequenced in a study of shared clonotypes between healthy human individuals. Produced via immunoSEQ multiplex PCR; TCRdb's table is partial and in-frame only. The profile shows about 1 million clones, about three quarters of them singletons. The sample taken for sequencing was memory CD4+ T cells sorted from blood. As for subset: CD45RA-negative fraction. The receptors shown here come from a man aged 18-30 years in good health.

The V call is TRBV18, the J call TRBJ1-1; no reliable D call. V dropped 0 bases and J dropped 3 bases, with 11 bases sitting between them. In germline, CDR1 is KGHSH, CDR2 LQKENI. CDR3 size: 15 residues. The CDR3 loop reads CASSPPEGVDTEAFF. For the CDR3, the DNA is TGTGCCAGCTCACCACCGGAGGGTGTCGACACTGAAGCTTTCTTT.

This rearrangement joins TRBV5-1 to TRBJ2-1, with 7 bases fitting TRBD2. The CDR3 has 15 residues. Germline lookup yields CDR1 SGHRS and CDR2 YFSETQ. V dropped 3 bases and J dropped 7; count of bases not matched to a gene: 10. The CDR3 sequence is CASSSSGPARNEQFF. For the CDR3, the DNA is TGCGCCAGCAGCTCTAGCGGCCCAGCCAGGAATGAGCAGTTCTTC.

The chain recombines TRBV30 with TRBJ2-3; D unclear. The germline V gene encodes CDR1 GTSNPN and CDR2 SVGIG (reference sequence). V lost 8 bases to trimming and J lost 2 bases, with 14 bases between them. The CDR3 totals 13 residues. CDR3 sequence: CALESGATDTQYF. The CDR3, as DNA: TGTGCCCTCGAGTCGGGTGCCACAGATACGCAGTATTTT.

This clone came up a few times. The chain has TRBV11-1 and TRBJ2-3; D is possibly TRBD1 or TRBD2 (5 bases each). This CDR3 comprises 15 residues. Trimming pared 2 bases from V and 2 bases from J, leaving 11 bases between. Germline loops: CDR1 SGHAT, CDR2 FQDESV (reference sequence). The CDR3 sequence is CASSLSTGLTDTQYF. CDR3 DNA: TGTGCCAGCAGCTTAAGCACAGGACTCACAGATACGCAGTATTTT.